Presented here are 7 T cell receptor beta chains from one specimen sequenced in a study of blood T cells in healthy people across ages. PCR was performed a second time for about 6 to 12 cycles using a sample-barcoded 5' primer and a J-beta primer mix. TCRdb fed the 5' RACE reads into MiXCR, producing one record per CDR3 protein. The data contain roughly 680,000 distinct CDR3 sequences, roughly 21% of them singletons. Sequenced: blood. These receptors were collected from a man in his 70s in good health.

This clonotype was counted once. This chain joins TRBV11-3 and TRBJ2-5, with D perhaps given as TRBD1 or TRBD2 (5 bases each). The better agreement between TRBJ2-7 and the DNA end casts doubt on the J call. The V gene's germline CDR1 is SGHNT and CDR2 YENEEA. The CDR3 consists of 16 residues. The CDR3 DNA follows: TGTGCCAGCAGCTCCGATCTGGGACGGCAGCTGGCCGAGCAGTACTTC. Its protein product is CASSSDLGRQLAEQYF.

The table lists this clonotype with many counts. This chain's CDR3 is CASSFGLGTEAFF. The CDR3 bases are TGTGCCAGCAGCTTCGGTTTAGGTACTGAAGCTTTCTTT. The V and J genes are TRBV7-2 and TRBJ1-1; D is unclear. Trimming shortened V by 3 bases and J by 5 bases, and 10 bases separated the two germline ends. The germline gives CDR1 SGHTA, CDR2 FQGNSA. The CDR3 runs 13 residues.

This clonotype has more than one count but fewer than ten. The V and J genes are TRBV5-1 and TRBJ2-3; 11 bases line up with TRBD2. Germline V gives CDR1 SGHRS, CDR2 YFSETQ. V shed 0 bases and J 1 base; nucleotides not matched to a gene: 13. The length of the CDR3 is 20 residues. In DNA form, the CDR3 reads TGCGCCAGCAGCTTGGGGTCCCTGCTAGCGGGGGGCAAAGGCACAGATACGCAGTATTTT. Its translation is CASSLGSLLAGGKGTDTQYF.

Written as DNA, the CDR3 is TGCGCCAGCAGCTTGCTGGGGGACTCCTACAATGAGCAGTTCTTC. It is translated as CASSLLGDSYNEQFF. This chain joins TRBV5-1 and TRBJ2-1; the D call may be TRBD1 or TRBD2 (5 bases each). CDR1 is SGHRS and CDR2 is YFSETQ in the germline V gene. V was shortened by 1 base and J by 0 bases, with 8 bases between the two germline ends. The CDR3 is 15 amino acids.

The V gene is TRBV11-2, the J gene TRBJ2-1; 10 bases fit TRBD2. The J call is doubtful: the DNA matches TRBJ2-5 better. The CDR3 has 13 residues. Germline V CDR1 and CDR2: SGHAT, FQNNGV. The CDR3 DNA follows: TGTGCCAGCACCCAAGCGGGAGGGGAGACCCAGTACTTC. Residues: CASTQAGGETQYF.

The chain uses TRBV29-1 and TRBJ2-3, with TRBD1 matching 7 bases. This CDR3 comprises 14 residues. Germline CDR1 is SQVTM and CDR2 is ANQGSEA. The trim removed 7 bases at V and 2 bases at J, leaving 9 bases unmatched. In DNA form, the CDR3 reads TGCAGCGGGCAGGGGGTTCGGGCCACAGATACGCAGTATTTT. Translation: CSGQGVRATDTQYF.

The J gene is TRBJ2-7, the V gene TRBV20-1; TRBD1 is a possible D gene (5 bases). The CDR3 extends over 13 amino acids. Trimming took off 6 bases at V and 2 bases at J, with 14 bases between the two ends. Germline loops: CDR1 DFQATT, CDR2 SNEGSKA (reference sequence). CDR3 bases: TGCAGTGCCGGAAGAACAGGAACCTACGAGCAGTACTTC. Translating it yields CSAGRTGTYEQYF.